This is a list of T cell receptor beta chains from one sample in a study of cytomegalovirus exposure and HLA in healthy donors. TCRdb's copy holds only in-frame clones and misses some; the assay was immunoSEQ multiplex PCR. The data hold around 170,000 clones, with around 77% observed a single time. The specimen sequenced was PBMCs. These receptors all stem from a man aged 55 to 70 in good health and CMV-seronegative. The CDR3 runs from the conserved cysteine through the conserved F or W. The order of the fields is J gene, clone size, V gene, D gene, CDR3 DNA, CDR3 protein. The D gene is left open where the match is weak. Clone size is given for some rows only: seen once, a few or many times, or a class if the clone is expanded.

TRBJ1-6 | few | TRBV5-1 | TRBD1 | TGCGCCAGCAGCTTGGCCGGGACAGCCCCTGGGTCACCCCTCCACTTT | CASSLAGTAPGSPLHF
TRBJ1-2 | once | TRBV7-9 | TRBD1 | TGTGCCAGCAGCTTAGCCACAGGGGATGGCTACACCTTC | CASSLATGDGYTF
TRBJ2-1 | - | TRBV19 | TRBD2 | TGTGCCAGTAGCGGGACTAGCGGCAACTACAATGAGCAGTTCTTC | CASSGTSGNYNEQFF
TRBJ1-3 | - | TRBV5-1 | - | TGCGCCAGCAGCTTGCCAAACGGGACTTTCGGAAACACCATATATTTT | CASSLPNGTFGNTIYF
TRBJ1-2 | - | TRBV29-1 | - | TGCAGCACCATCCGGGACCGCGGAGGGGGCTACACCTTC | CSTIRDRGGGYTF
TRBJ2-7 | - | TRBV7-9 | TRBD1 | TGTGCCAGCAGCTTGAGGCAGGGGGACTACGAGCAGTACTTC | CASSLRQGDYEQYF
TRBJ2-7 | once | TRBV12-5 | - | TGTGCTAGTAGGGGCGCCTACGAGCAGTACTTC | CASRGAYEQYF
TRBJ2-3 | - | TRBV7-3 | TRBD2 | TGTGCCAGCAGCCTGGGGGGGTACGCCACAGATACGCAGTATTTT | CASSLGGYATDTQYF
TRBJ1-5 | - | TRBV6-1 | TRBD1 | TGTGCCGGAGGGACAGGGCCCTTTAGCAGGCGGGATTTT | CAGGTGPFSRRDF
TRBJ1-2 | - | TRBV13 | - | TGTGCCAGCAGCACCGGACATACCCTGAGTTATGGCTACACCTTC | CASSTGHTLSYGYTF
TRBJ2-5 | - | TRBV6-6 | TRBD1 | TGTGCCAGCAGTTCCGGGACAGGGGAGTGGGAGACCCAGTACTTC | CASSSGTGEWETQYF
TRBJ2-3 | - | TRBV13 | TRBD2 | TGTGCCAGCAGCTTGGGACTAGCGGGAGGTACAGATACGCAGTATTTT | CASSLGLAGGTDTQYF
TRBJ1-6 | - | TRBV4-2 | - | TGTGCCAGCAGCCAAGATATTGCGGCAGCGGATAATTCACCCCTCCACTTT | CASSQDIAAADNSPLHF
TRBJ2-1 | - | TRBV19 | TRBD2 | TGTGCCAGTAGTATAGGCGGGGGGGCCGACAATGAGCAGTTCTTC | CASSIGGGADNEQFF
TRBJ2-1 | - | TRBV4-2 | TRBD2 | TGTGCCAGCAGCCAAGTGGGAGGACTAGCGGGTCAAGAAGCCTACAATGAGCAGTTCTTC | CASSQVGGLAGQEAYNEQFF
TRBJ1-1 | - | TRBV5-1 | - | TGCGCCAGCAGGGAGGGTTTGAACACTGAAGCTTTCTTT | CASREGLNTEAFF
TRBJ2-7 | - | TRBV12-1 | - | TGTGCCAGCAGCCTGGGGACAGGAAAGCAGTACTTC | CASSLGTGKQYF
TRBJ2-7 | once | TRBV7-6 | TRBD2 | TGTGCCAGCAGCCCAAGGACTAGCGGCGACTACGAGCAGTACTTC | CASSPRTSGDYEQYF
TRBJ2-7 | - | TRBV4-3 | - | TGCGCCAGCAGCCAAGACTGGAGGGGCTACGAGCAGTACTTC | CASSQDWRGYEQYF
TRBJ1-2 | once | TRBV9 | TRBD1 | TGTGCCAGCAGCGTAACCCCGGGACAGGGGGAGTATGGCTACACCTTC | CASSVTPGQGEYGYTF
TRBJ2-7 | few | TRBV13 | - | TGTGCCAGCAGCTTTGGGGAGACCCACGAGCAGTACTTC | CASSFGETHEQYF
TRBJ1-4 | few | TRBV6-4 | - | TGTGCCAGCAGTCGAGTGTTTTTT | CASSRVFF
TRBJ2-3 | few | TRBV29-1 | TRBD2 | TGCAGCGTCCTAAGCGGGAGGGCGGGGGCAGATACGCAGTATTTT | CSVLSGRAGADTQYF
TRBJ2-7 | - | TRBV28 | TRBD2 | TGTGCCAGCAGTTTTCGGACTAGCGGGAGGTACGAGCAGTACTTC | CASSFRTSGRYEQYF
TRBJ2-3 | few | TRBV9 | - | TGTGCCAGCAGCCCTAGCTGGACCACAGATACGCAGTATTTT | CASSPSWTTDTQYF
TRBJ2-1 | - | TRBV7-2 | TRBD2 | TGTGCCAGCAGCCCTACTAGCGGGAGGGCCAATGAGCAGTTCTTC | CASSPTSGRANEQFF
TRBJ2-5 | - | TRBV5-4 | - | TGTGCCAGCAGCTTGGTGGCAGGAAGAGGCGGGTACCAAGAGACCCAGTACTTC | CASSLVAGRGGYQETQYF
TRBJ2-7 | once | TRBV18 | TRBD2 | TGTGCCAGCTCACCATACCAGCGGGACTACGAGCAGTACTTC | CASSPYQRDYEQYF
TRBJ1-1 | - | TRBV28 | TRBD1 | TGTGCCAGCAGTTTCTCCCGACAGGGGAGGGGAGCTTTCTTT | CASSFSRQGRGAFF
TRBJ1-4 | - | TRBV6-4 | - | TGTGCCAGCAGCCAGTGGGGCAACAATGAAAAACTGTTTTTT | CASSQWGNNEKLFF
TRBJ1-5 | - | TRBV6-1 | - | TGTGCCAGCAGTGAAAGTCCATTAGGCAATCAGCCCCAGCATTTT | CASSESPLGNQPQHF
TRBJ2-5 | - | TRBV4-1 | TRBD1 | TGCGCCAGCAGCTCTATCCTGGGACAGGGGGTTCAAGAGACCCAGTACTTC | CASSSILGQGVQETQYF
TRBJ2-5 | - | TRBV4-3 | - | TGCGCCAGCAGCCAAGGGACTCAAAAAGAGACCCAGTACTTC | CASSQGTQKETQYF
TRBJ1-2 | once | TRBV9 | - | TGTGCCAGCAGCGCGGGCTATGGCTACACCTTC | CASSAGYGYTF
TRBJ2-2 | few | TRBV6-4 | - | TGTGCCAGCAGCCCCGAATCGGTACCCGGGGAGCTGTTTTTT | CASSPESVPGELFF
TRBJ2-7 | - | TRBV27 | TRBD1 | TGTGCCAGCAGTTTTAGTAGGACAGGGGCTTACGAGCAGTACTTC | CASSFSRTGAYEQYF
TRBJ1-1 | - | TRBV21-1 | - | TGTGCCAGCAGCCCAACAGGGGGCATCGGTGAAGCTTTCTTT | CASSPTGGIGEAFF
TRBJ1-1 | once | TRBV6-1 | - | TGTGCCAGCACCAACCCTACTCCGGGGACTGAAGCTTTCTTT | CASTNPTPGTEAFF
TRBJ2-5 | - | TRBV15 | - | TGTGCCACCAGCAGAGAACGACTGACAGGTTGGGAGACCCAGTACTTC | CATSRERLTGWETQYF
TRBJ1-6 | few | TRBV18 | TRBD1 | TGTGCCAGCTCACCAGGGACTCCGGGACAGCGAAATTCACCCCTCCACTTT | CASSPGTPGQRNSPLHF
TRBJ1-1 | - | TRBV18 | - | TGTGCCAGCTCACCTCCGAACCAGGGGAGGGACACTGAAGCTTTCTTT | CASSPPNQGRDTEAFF
TRBJ1-2 | - | TRBV15 | TRBD1 | TGTGCCACCAGCCGCCGGGACAGGGCGAACTATGGCTACACCTTC | CATSRRDRANYGYTF
TRBJ1-3 | - | TRBV4-2 | - | TGTGCCAGCAGCCAAGTTGGAGGGGCGAGTGGAAACACCATATATTTT | CASSQVGGASGNTIYF
TRBJ2-7 | - | TRBV7-9 | TRBD2 | TGTGCCAGCAGCTCGGGACTAGCGGGAGGAGTCGAGCAGTACTTC | CASSSGLAGGVEQYF
TRBJ2-7 | once | TRBV10-3 | TRBD2 | TGTGCCATCAGTGATCCTGGACTAGCGGGGTTTGATGAGCAGTACTTC | CAISDPGLAGFDEQYF
TRBJ2-7 | - | TRBV7-9 | TRBD1 | TGTGCCAGCAGCACCGGACAGGTACCCTCCGAGCAGTACTTC | CASSTGQVPSEQYF
TRBJ2-5 | - | TRBV9 | TRBD1 | TGTGCCAGCAGCTCCAGGCCGGGACAGGTTCAAGAGACCCAGTACTTC | CASSSRPGQVQETQYF
TRBJ1-3 | - | TRBV4-3 | - | TGCGCCAGCAGCCAAGATATTTGGCAGGGTACGGGAAACACCATATATTTT | CASSQDIWQGTGNTIYF
TRBJ1-1 | - | TRBV7-8 | - | TGTGCCAGCAGCTGGGGAGACATGAACACTGAAGCTTTCTTT | CASSWGDMNTEAFF
TRBJ1-5 | - | TRBV19 | TRBD1 | TGTGCCAGTAGGCAAACAGGGGGCTCTGGCAATCAGCCCCAGCATTTT | CASRQTGGSGNQPQHF